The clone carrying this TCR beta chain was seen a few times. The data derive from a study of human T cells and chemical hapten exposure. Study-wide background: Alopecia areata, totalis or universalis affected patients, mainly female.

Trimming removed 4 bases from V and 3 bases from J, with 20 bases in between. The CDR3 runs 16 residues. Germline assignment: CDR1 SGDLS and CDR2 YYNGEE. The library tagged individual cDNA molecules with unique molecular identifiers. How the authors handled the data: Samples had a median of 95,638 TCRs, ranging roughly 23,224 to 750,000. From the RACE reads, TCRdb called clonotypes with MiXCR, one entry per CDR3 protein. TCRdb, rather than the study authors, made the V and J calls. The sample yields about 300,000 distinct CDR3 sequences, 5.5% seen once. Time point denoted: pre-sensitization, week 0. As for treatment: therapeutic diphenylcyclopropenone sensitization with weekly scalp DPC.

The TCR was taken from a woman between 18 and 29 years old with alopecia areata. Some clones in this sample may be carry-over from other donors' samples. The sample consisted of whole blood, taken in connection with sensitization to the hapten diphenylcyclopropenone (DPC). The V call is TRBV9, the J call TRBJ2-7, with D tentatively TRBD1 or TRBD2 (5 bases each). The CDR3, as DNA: TGTGCCAGCAGCTCTCTTCGGGACCGGACCTACTACGAGCAGTACTTC. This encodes CASSSLRDRTYYEQYF.